The clone carrying this T cell receptor beta chain was counted only a few times. The antigen remains undetermined. 5'RACE template switching produced TCR cDNA carrying a universal primer site and UMIs. TCRdb ran MiXCR on the 5' RACE reads and lists one entry per CDR3 protein. The sample lists about 510,000 distinct CDR3 sequences, just over 20% seen once, with about a sixth in the top ten. The data stem from a study of T cells after yellow fever vaccination. General study findings and limits: Repertoires obtained by FACS sorting could include abundant clonotypes that entered as contaminants from the bulk population. Booster samples showed a return of most primary-vaccination clones (about 96% CD4, 88% CD8).

The clonotype was recovered from a young man who received the YFV17D yellow fever vaccine. The sequencing used PBMCs, collected approximately 20 days after the first yellow fever vaccination.

The chain's CDR3 is CASSLEYGAYNEQFF. The CDR3 nucleotides are TGTGCCAGCAGCTTAGAATACGGGGCCTACAATGAGCAGTTCTTC. V is TRBV11-2 and J is TRBJ2-1; possible D gene TRBD2, 5 bases. V lost 0 bases and J lost 2, with 8 bases in between. The CDR3 consists of 15 residues. Germline CDR1 reads SGHAT; CDR2 reads FQNNGV.